A selection of T cell receptor beta chains follows, all from one sample in a study of cytomegalovirus exposure and HLA in healthy donors. Data came from immunoSEQ multiplex PCR; TCRdb stores just in-frame clones and leaves some out. In the table there are approximately 210,000 clones, around 80% of which are singletons. The sequenced sample consisted of PBMCs. The receptors were sampled from a middle-aged man in good health and CMV-seropositive. CDR3s include the opening cysteine and the closing phenylalanine or tryptophan.

TRBJ1-2,TRBV6-5,CASSYRDRNYGYTF
TRBJ2-7,TRBV11-2,CASSLLVRGNYEQYF
TRBJ2-2,TRBV27,CASSLTGAGELFF
.,TRBV27,CASSWASGPYEQYF
TRBJ2-2,TRBV5-1,CASSPRTGRDTGELFF
TRBJ1-1,TRBV5-4,CASSTDRGEAFF
TRBJ2-1,TRBV7-2,CASSWRTTYNEQFF
TRBJ2-1,TRBV28,CASRKAGGSNEQFF
TRBJ2-2,TRBV7-9,CASTLSGSGGTNTGELFF
TRBJ2-5,TRBV9,CASSVGLAVPGETQYF
.,TRBV28,CASSLQAPYEQYF
TRBJ2-5,TRBV19,CASRTGTAQETQYF
TRBJ2-7,TRBV19,CASSPTSGSSYEQYF
TRBJ2-2,TRBV7-7,CASSPVGANTGELFF